The 27 T cell receptor beta chains given below trace back to one sample, sequenced in a study of CD8+ T cells in alopecia areata (dated by TCRdb to 2017 to 2018). Receptor libraries were prepared by the immunoSEQ multiplex PCR assay. RNA was extracted from all samples and reverse transcribed into cDNA as template for TCR sequencing. Not all clones reach the TCRdb copy of this immuneACCESS table, which keeps in-frame sequences only. Checked studies attribute under half of the gap to unresolved V genes and leave the rest unexplained. The sample table shows some 150,000 clones, and more than 45% are seen once. The ten biggest clones cover approximately 19% of the sample. According to the study, the label for this sample's time point signals: baseline before oral tofacitinib. Sequencing was performed on CD8+ T cells sorted from blood, taken at week 0. The receptors shown here come from a human donor with alopecia areata.

The CDR3 DNA sequence: TGTGCCAGCAGCTTACAGCTTTGGAATGAGCAGTTCTTC. The encoded protein is CASSLQLWNEQFF. The chain has TRBV13 and TRBJ2-1, with no clear D. Germline V gene lookup returns CDR1 PRHDT and CDR2 FYEKMQ (reference sequence). Trimming took 2 bases from V and 7 from J, leaving 9 bases between them. The CDR3 has 13 amino acids.

V usage is TRBV9 and J usage is TRBJ1-2; TRBD1 might be the D (6 bases). This CDR3 region has 13 residues. V shed 6 bases and J shed 6 bases, with 15 bases lying between them. From germline, CDR1 is SGDLS and CDR2 YYNGEE. The DNA of the CDR3 is TGTGCCAGCACGAGTTCAGGGGATCATGGCTACACCTTC. Residues: CASTSSGDHGYTF.

The CDR3 protein is CASGESGSNQPQHF. The CDR3 nucleotides read TGTGCTAGTGGCGAGTCGGGAAGCAATCAGCCCCAGCATTTT. This chain uses TRBV12-5 with TRBJ1-5; no firm D call. From germline, CDR1 is LGHNT and CDR2 FRNRAP. CDR3 size: 14 residues. V shed 6 bases and J shed 1 base, with 10 bases lying between them.

This clone was observed a few times. The chain is built from TRBV4-1 and TRBJ1-6, with a weak D call TRBD1 (5 bases). The CDR3 sequence is 16 residues long. The V gene lost 1 base and the J gene lost 10 bases, with 17 bases spanning the gap. Germline CDR1 and CDR2: MGHRA and YSYEKL. As DNA, the CDR3 is TGCGCCAGCAGCCAAGGCCCCTCAGGGAAAGGATCACCCCTCCACTTT. This sequence encodes CASSQGPSGKGSPLHF.

This sequence joins TRBV6-5 and TRBJ1-6; D uncertain. From germline, CDR1 is MNHEY and CDR2 SVGAGI. The V and J ends lost 6 bases and 7 bases respectively, with 13 bases between them. The CDR3 extends over 14 amino acids. In DNA form, the CDR3 reads TGTGCCAGCAGAACGGACCTTGGGAATTCACCCCTCCACTTT. This gives the protein CASRTDLGNSPLHF.

The V gene is TRBV9, the J gene TRBJ2-3; 9 bases are a match to TRBD2. Trimming removed 3 bases from V and 4 bases from J; junction bases left unmatched: 9. CDR3 size: 16 residues. The germline CDR1 and CDR2 sequences are SGDLS and YYNGEE. The CDR3 coding sequence is TGTGCCAGCAGCGCTTATAGCGGGGGATTGGCAGATACGCAGTATTTT. Its protein product is CASSAYSGGLADTQYF.

V usage is TRBV10-2 and J usage is TRBJ1-2; TRBD1 matches at 7 bases. CDR1 WSHSY and CDR2 SAAADI come from the germline V gene. The trim removed 7 bases at V and 2 bases at J, leaving 10 bases unmatched. The CDR3 is made up of 15 amino acids. CDR3 sequence reads: CASKLAPTGNYGYTF. CDR3 coding DNA: TGCGCCAGCAAACTCGCCCCGACAGGGAACTATGGCTACACCTTC.

The chain is built from TRBV7-9 and TRBJ1-2; D gene unclear. In germline, CDR1 is SEHNR, CDR2 FQNEAQ (reference sequence). CDR3 length: 15 amino acids. The germline V and J ends were trimmed by 5 bases and 1 base, with 14 bases remaining between them. The CDR3 spells CASSPRTAYNYGYTF. CDR3 coding DNA: TGTGCCAGCAGCCCACGGACGGCTTATAACTATGGCTACACCTTC.

This clone turned up a few times. This chain connects TRBV29-1 to TRBJ1-2; D not certain. CDR3 length: 12 residues. V was cut by 0 bases and J by 8 bases, with 10 bases left in between. Germline lookup yields CDR1 SQVTM and CDR2 ANQGSEA. CDR3 DNA: TGCAGCGTTGAAGAACGACACACGGGCTACACCTTC. Translation: CSVEERHTGYTF.

This clone has just a few counts. Here the CDR3 reads CASSEWTGARNSPLHF. CDR3 sequence (DNA): TGTGCCAGCAGCGAATGGACAGGCGCGAGGAATTCACCCCTCCACTTT. The rearrangement joins TRBV5-6 to TRBJ1-6, with 7 bases that match TRBD1. V lost 4 bases and J lost 7; bases outside the gene matches: 11. The CDR3 totals 16 residues. CDR1 and CDR2 (germline): SGHDT, YYEEEE.

The count of this clone is one. This chain joins TRBV15 and TRBJ1-2; TRBD1 might be the D (5 bases). Germline V gives CDR1 LNHNV, CDR2 YYDKDF (reference sequence). The length of the CDR3 is 14 residues. The germline V and J ends were trimmed by 0 bases and 3 bases, with 8 bases remaining between them. CDR3 sequence: CATSRDQGDYGYTF. CDR3 bases: TGTGCCACCAGCAGAGATCAGGGCGACTATGGCTACACCTTC.

This clone was counted between two and nine times. The rearrangement uses TRBV27 and TRBJ1-5, with TRBD1 as a possible D gene (6 bases). The length of the CDR3 is 14 residues. Germline V lookup: CDR1 MNHEY, CDR2 SMNVEV (reference sequence). Trimming removed 6 bases from V and 3 bases from J, with 12 bases in between. The CDR3 spells CASSMSGVNQPQHF. The CDR3 coding sequence is TGTGCCAGCAGCATGTCAGGGGTCAATCAGCCCCAGCATTTT.

This clone was seen a handful of times. The gene calls are TRBV25-1 and TRBJ1-2; TRBD1 might be the D (6 bases). This CDR3 spans 13 amino acids. Between the trimmed V and J ends, which lost 4 bases and 7 bases, there was a span of 13 bases. CDR1 is MGHDK, CDR2 SYGVNS, per germline. The CDR3 DNA reads TGTGCCAGCAGTGCCCCCGGACAGTCTGGCTACACCTTC. This encodes CASSAPGQSGYTF.

The V call is TRBV29-1, the J call TRBJ1-1; D remains ambiguous. Germline CDR1 and CDR2: SQVTM and ANQGSEA. This CDR3 comprises 16 residues. V was trimmed by 5 bases and J by 3 bases, leaving 22 bases between them. The CDR3 protein is CSVKGDLDKGDTEAFF. CDR3 nucleotide sequence: TGCAGCGTTAAGGGCGATCTCGACAAGGGAGACACTGAAGCTTTCTTT.

The genes are TRBV7-6 and TRBJ2-7; D is undetermined. This CDR3 spans 15 amino acids. Germline assignment: CDR1 SGHVS and CDR2 FNYEAQ. V lost 3 bases and J 4 bases, leaving 16 bases between the germline ends. The CDR3 loop reads CASSLGRPDGYEQYF. The CDR3 DNA follows: TGTGCCAGCAGCTTGGGCCGCCCCGATGGGTACGAGCAGTACTTC.

V and J are TRBV6-1 and TRBJ1-2; possible D gene TRBD1, 5 bases. This CDR3 has 16 residues. Germline CDR1 MNHNS, CDR2 SASEGT. V was shortened by 0 bases and J by 5 bases, with 16 bases between the two germline ends. CDR3: CASSEAPYGGEYGYTF. CDR3 coding DNA: TGTGCCAGCAGTGAAGCACCGTATGGGGGAGAATATGGCTACACCTTC.

The genes are TRBV9 and TRBJ1-2; 12 nucleotides line up with TRBD1. The CDR3 contains 15 residues. Unmatched junction bases numbered 7, after V lost 3 bases and J lost 7 bases. Germline V gene data show CDR1 as SGDLS and CDR2 as YYNGEE. The CDR3 loop is CASSAAGQGAGGYTF. DNA for the CDR3: TGTGCCAGCAGCGCCGCGGGACAGGGGGCGGGTGGCTACACCTTC. The complete variable domain, with remaining parts taken from reference TRBV9 and TRBJ1-2, reads DSGVTQTPKHLITATGQRVTLRCSPRSGDLSVYWYQQSLDQGLQFLIQYYNGEERAKGNILERFSAQQFPDLHSELNLSSLELGDSALYFCASSAAGQGAGGYTFGSGTRLTVV.

This clone was seen more than once but under ten times. This chain uses TRBV29-1 with TRBJ2-7; either TRBD1 or TRBD2 may supply D (5 bases each). The CDR3 is made up of 13 amino acids. Germline assignment: CDR1 SQVTM and CDR2 ANQGSEA. The V end was cut by 3 bases, the J end by 0 bases, with 9 bases between. The CDR3 bases are TGCAGCGTTGAGTGGGACGGCTCCTACGAGCAGTACTTC. Translated, it gives CSVEWDGSYEQYF.

This clone was counted once. V usage is TRBV27 and J usage is TRBJ1-6; 8 bases agree with TRBD1. V was pared by 5 bases and J by 10 bases, with 10 bases of the junction left unmatched. The CDR3 length is 15 residues. Looked up from germline, CDR1 is MNHEY and CDR2 is SMNVEV (reference sequence). The CDR3 is CASSIDRGLSSPLHF. In DNA form, the CDR3 reads TGTGCCAGCAGTATCGACAGGGGTCTTTCCTCACCCCTCCACTTT.

The gene calls are TRBV29-1 and TRBJ2-4; weak D call: TRBD2 (5 bases). V was cut by 0 bases and J by 15 bases, with 21 bases left in between. The CDR3 spans 14 residues. Germline CDR1 is SQVTM and CDR2 is ANQGSEA. As DNA, the CDR3 is TGCAGCGTTGAAGATAGGAAGGACTCTATAAGGAGGTACTTC. This sequence encodes CSVEDRKDSIRRYF.

CDR3 protein: CASSYTGTGDVYGYTF. CDR3 nucleotide sequence: TGTGCCAGCAGCTATACCGGGACAGGGGATGTCTATGGCTACACCTTC. V and J are TRBV14 and TRBJ1-2; 10 nucleotides match TRBD1. CDR3 length: 16 amino acids. Trimming removed 5 bases from V and 4 bases from J; junction bases left unmatched: 10. CDR1 is SGHDN and CDR2 is FVKESK in the germline V gene. Full variable domain (rest looked up from reference TRBV14 and TRBJ1-2): EAGVTQFPSHSVIEKGQTVTLRCDPISGHDNLYWYRRVMGKEIKFLLHFVKESKQDESGMPNNRFLAERTGGTYSTLKVQPAELEDSGVYFCASSYTGTGDVYGYTFGSGTRLTVV.

This clone was recorded only once. Compared with germline, one end of the junction differs, possibly owing to a read error. The J gene is TRBJ2-3, the V gene TRBV7-9; 8 nucleotides match TRBD2. CDR1 is SEHNR and CDR2 is FQNEAQ in the germline V gene (reference sequence). The CDR3 loop spans 17 amino acids. CDR3 nucleotides: TGCGCCAGCAGCCAAGATCCCCCAGCGGGGGCCGCAGATACGCAGTATTTT. The encoded protein is CASSQDPPAGAADTQYF.

This sequence joins TRBV29-1 and TRBJ2-7, with a tentative D call TRBD1 (6 bases). Germline CDR1 is SQVTM and CDR2 is ANQGSEA. V was shortened by 7 bases and J by 4 bases, with 11 bases between the two germline ends. This CDR3 contains 11 residues. CDR3 sequence reads: CSATDRYEQYF. CDR3 sequence (DNA): TGCAGCGCAACAGACAGGTACGAGCAGTACTTC.

This sequence joins TRBV27 and TRBJ1-5; TRBD1 matches 8 bases. CDR1 is MNHEY and CDR2 is SMNVEV in the germline V gene (reference sequence). The V and J ends lost 0 bases and 7 bases, in that order; junction bases with no gene match: 5. The length of the CDR3 is 15 residues. CDR3 coding DNA: TGTGCCAGCAGTTTATCAGGGACAGGAGGACAGCCCCAGCATTTT. It codes for CASSLSGTGGQPQHF.

This sequence joins TRBV7-8 and TRBJ2-5, with a tentative D call TRBD1 (6 bases). The germline V and J ends were trimmed by 4 bases and 2 bases, with 14 bases remaining between them. The CDR3 spans 15 residues. Germline CDR1 and CDR2: SGHVS and FQNEAQ. For the CDR3, the DNA is TGTGCCAGCAGCTCCCTTGGACAGATACAAGAGACCCAGTACTTC. It is translated as CASSSLGQIQETQYF.

In this sample, this clone turned up a few times. The gene calls are TRBV4-1 and TRBJ2-7; D gene unclear. The germline V gene encodes CDR1 MGHRA and CDR2 YSYEKL. V gave up 0 bases and J gave up 2 bases, with 8 bases separating them. The CDR3 has 14 amino acids. DNA for the CDR3: TGCGCCAGCAGCCAAGAGGCAGGTACCTACGAGCAGTACTTC. It is translated as CASSQEAGTYEQYF.

A few counts support this clone. This chain uses TRBV7-2 with TRBJ1-4; 8 bases are a match to TRBD1. The V segment lost 5 bases and the J segment 0 bases; nucleotides outside the gene matches: 2. CDR1 and CDR2 (germline): SGHTA, FQGNSA. This CDR3 is 15 amino acids long. The CDR3 loop is CASSATGATNEKLFF. The CDR3 DNA follows: TGTGCCAGCAGCGCGACAGGGGCAACTAATGAAAAACTGTTTTTT.